Following are 10 T cell receptor beta chains from one sample sequenced in a study of T cell repertoires in cytomegalovirus infection (dated by TCRdb to the late 2010s). This sample was sequenced with an Illumina HiSeq 1500. The public reads were quality trimmed at Q25 with fastp and then assembled into clones with MiXCR by TCRdb, keeping productive beta chains. Rows are unified per CDR3 protein, each entry keeping the most common DNA and genes. For this sample the table gives about 97,000 distinct CDR3 sequences, of which 15% to 20% were detected only once. The ten largest clonotypes hold about 8.8% of the sample. The source material was PBMCs. The receptors stem from a human donor in good health (CMV status not recorded). Some clones in this sample may be carry-over from other donors' samples.

The chain recombines TRBV25-1 with TRBJ2-7; D perhaps matches TRBD1 (5 bases). The CDR3 runs to 12 residues. From germline, CDR1 is MGHDK and CDR2 SYGVNS. Trimming removed 4 bases from V and 3 bases from J, with 7 bases in between. CDR3 coding DNA: TGTGCCAGCAGTGTAGGGGTCTACGAGCAGTACTTC. Amino acid sequence: CASSVGVYEQYF.

This clonotype was detected many times. The chain uses TRBV7-2 and TRBJ1-2, with 10 bases fitting TRBD1. Germline CDR1 and CDR2: SGHTA and FQGNSA. J was trimmed by 5 bases and V by 6 bases; bases with no gene match: 3. This CDR3 has 13 amino acids. CDR3 bases: TGTGCCAGCAGAGGACAGGGGGGTTATGGCTACACCTTC. As protein: CASRGQGGYGYTF.

Note on this clonotype: A single base separates this from a much larger clone, so it may be a read error. This chain connects TRBV20-1 to TRBJ1-5; 7 bases align to TRBD1. The V segment lost 5 bases and the J segment 6 bases; nucleotides outside the gene matches: 16. CDR3 length equals 16 residues. In germline, CDR1 is DFQATT, CDR2 SNEGSKA (reference sequence). In DNA, the CDR3 is TGCAGTGCTTTAGACACCGCCGAACAGGGGAGTCAGCCCCAGCATTTT. It codes for CSALDTAEQGSQPQHF.

The chain recombines TRBV7-2 with TRBJ2-3, with D perhaps matching TRBD1 (6 bases). The CDR3 loop spans 14 amino acids. Trimming shortened V by 5 bases and J by 6 bases, and 15 bases separated the two germline ends. Germline CDR1 is SGHTA and CDR2 is FQGNSA. The CDR3: CASSVDSTGDTQYF. CDR3 bases: TGTGCCAGCAGCGTAGACTCAACAGGGGATACGCAGTATTTT.

This clonotype was observed a few times. The rearrangement uses TRBV14 and TRBJ2-4; D is unresolved. The V gene's germline CDR1 is SGHDN and CDR2 FVKESK. V was shortened by 1 base and J by 7 bases, with 8 bases between the two germline ends. The CDR3 runs 13 residues. CDR3: CASSQGMMNIQYF. DNA of the CDR3: TGTGCCAGCAGCCAAGGGATGATGAACATTCAGTACTTC.

V is TRBV19 and J is TRBJ2-7; the D is unclear. This CDR3 has 13 residues. In germline, CDR1 is LNHDA, CDR2 SQIVND (reference sequence). The V end was cut by 4 bases, the J end by 6 bases, with 13 bases between. The CDR3 DNA is TGTGCCAGTAGTAGAAAGACCGCACCCGAGCAGTACTTC. Translating it yields CASSRKTAPEQYF.

This clonotype has ten or more counts. The junction and the germline gene differ at one end; a read error may be behind it. This rearrangement joins TRBV7-2 to TRBJ2-7; 12 bases map to TRBD2. Germline lookup yields CDR1 SGHTA and CDR2 FQGNSA. The CDR3 runs to 14 residues. As DNA, the CDR3 is TGTGCCAGCAGCTTAGGGACTAGCGGGGACGAGCAGCACTTC. Encoded protein: CASSLGTSGDEQHF.

The rearrangement uses TRBV2 and TRBJ1-1, with 7 nucleotides matching TRBD1. Germline CDR1 SNHLY, CDR2 FYNNEI. This CDR3 comprises 16 residues. After removal of 0 bases from V and 6 bases from J, the junction contained 10 bases not matched to a gene. CDR3 sequence reads: CASSEAYGRGFAEAFF. DNA of the CDR3: TGTGCCAGCAGTGAAGCTTACGGCAGGGGGTTCGCTGAAGCTTTCTTT.

A word on this clonotype: A much larger clone differs by one base, so this may be a read error. This sequence joins TRBV7-2 and TRBJ1-2; 7 bases align to TRBD1. Germline CDR1 reads SGHTA; CDR2 reads FQGNSA. CDR3 length: 13 residues. In DNA, the CDR3 is TGTGTCAGCAGCTCAGGGGACAGTAGAAGCTACACCTTC. Amino acids: CVSSSGDSRSYTF. The whole variable domain, filled in from reference TRBV7-2 and TRBJ1-2, reads GAGVSQSPSNKVTEKGKDVELRCDPISGHTALYWYRQSLGQGLEFLIYFQGNSAPDKSGLPSDRFSAERTGGSVSTLTIQRTQQEDSAVYLCVSSSGDSRSYTFGSGTRLTVV.

This clonotype was seen more than once but under ten times. The rearrangement joins TRBV24-1 to TRBJ2-1; no firm D call. CDR1 is KGHDR, CDR2 SFDVKD, per germline. The CDR3 spans 13 residues. V was pared by 4 bases and J by 10 bases, with 13 bases between. CDR3 nucleotides: TGTGCCACCAGTGACAGATCATACGGGGAGCAGTTCTTC. It codes for CATSDRSYGEQFF.